These 12 T cell receptor beta chains were all obtained from the same sample, sequenced in a study of cytomegalovirus exposure and HLA in healthy donors. PCR was performed using 60 Vbeta and 13 Jbeta primers. Produced via immunoSEQ multiplex PCR; TCRdb's table is partial and in-frame only. Of around 180,000 clones listed, just under 80% are singletons. Material for sequencing was PBMCs. The receptors stem from a woman between 50 and 59 years old in good health and CMV-seropositive.

The chain joins TRBV6-5 to TRBJ1-5; D gene ambiguous. In germline, CDR1 is MNHEY, CDR2 SVGAGI. Deletions cut 9 bases from V and 3 bases from J, with 18 bases between. This CDR3 region has 15 residues. CDR3 amino acids: CARRRIQEYNQPQHF. The CDR3 DNA is TGTGCCAGGAGGAGGATTCAGGAATACAATCAGCCCCAGCATTTT.

The chain links TRBV19 to TRBJ2-2; perhaps TRBD2 as D (5 bases). This CDR3 is 15 amino acids long. V lost 5 bases and J 3 bases, leaving 13 bases between the germline ends. Germline assignment: CDR1 LNHDA and CDR2 SQIVND (reference sequence). The CDR3 DNA reads TGTGCCAGTAGTGTGAGGGATGCCGACACCGGGGAGCTGTTTTTT. Translated: CASSVRDADTGELFF.

The V gene is TRBV29-1, the J gene TRBJ2-2; D is possibly TRBD1 (6 bases). With 3 bases removed from V and 1 base from J, the gap between germline ends came to 15 bases. CDR3 length: 16 residues. CDR1 is SQVTM and CDR2 is ANQGSEA in the germline V gene. CDR3 nucleotide sequence: TGCAGCGTTGAGACAGGCGCTGGCCAGAACACCGGGGAGCTGTTTTTT. Protein: CSVETGAGQNTGELFF.

This clone has more than one count but fewer than ten. The chain has TRBV11-2 and TRBJ2-7; TRBD1 agrees at 8 bases. The germline CDR1 and CDR2 sequences are SGHAT and FQNNGV. The CDR3 length is 14 residues. Trimming at V came to 5 bases and at J to 4 bases, leaving 7 bases not matched to a gene. Here the CDR3 reads CASSSWTGQYEQYF. The CDR3, as DNA: TGTGCCAGCAGCAGTTGGACAGGGCAGTACGAGCAGTACTTC.

The rearrangement uses TRBV5-4 and TRBJ2-1, with D possibly matching TRBD2 (6 bases). Germline CDR1 and CDR2: SGHNT and YYREEE (reference sequence). The CDR3 contains 16 residues. V lost 0 bases and J 0 bases, leaving 10 bases between the germline ends. The CDR3 nucleotides read TGTGCCAGCAGCTTGGCGGGGGAGCTCTCCTACAATGAGCAGTTCTTC. Translation gives CASSLAGELSYNEQFF.

V usage is TRBV7-9 and J usage is TRBJ1-2; the match to TRBD1 covers 9 bases. CDR3 size: 15 residues. The germline CDR1 and CDR2 sequences are SEHNR and FQNEAQ (reference sequence). The V segment lost 1 base and the J segment 4 bases; nucleotides outside the gene matches: 4. CDR3 sequence: CASSLVGQGLYGYTF. The CDR3 nucleotides read TGTGCCAGCAGCTTAGTGGGACAGGGACTCTATGGCTACACCTTC.

The chain links TRBV7-9 to TRBJ2-3, with 8 bases that match TRBD2. The junction had 10 bases not matched to a gene; V was cut back by 5 bases and J by 3 bases. The CDR3 contains 16 residues. CDR1 is SEHNR and CDR2 is FQNEAQ in the germline V gene (reference sequence). The CDR3: CASSPLRRGGTDTQYF. CDR3 nucleotides: TGTGCCAGCAGCCCTCTTCGTCGGGGGGGGACAGATACGCAGTATTTT.

The rearrangement joins TRBV19 to TRBJ2-7; 10 nucleotides match TRBD2. This CDR3 comprises 15 residues. CDR1 is LNHDA, CDR2 SQIVND, per germline (reference sequence). V was clipped by 6 bases and J by 2 bases; unmatched bases: 7. CDR3 region: CASRPGLAATYEQYF. The CDR3, as DNA: TGTGCCAGTAGACCTGGACTAGCGGCCACCTACGAGCAGTACTTC.

The genes are TRBV7-3 and TRBJ2-3; 8 nucleotides align to TRBD2. Looked up from germline, CDR1 is SGHTA and CDR2 is FQGTGA. Losses at the gene ends were 4 bases for V and 6 bases for J; bases not matched to a gene: 0. The CDR3 loop spans 12 amino acids. The DNA for the CDR3 is TGTGCCAGCAGCTCGGGGGGGGATACGCAGTATTTT. This translates into CASSSGGDTQYF.

The chain recombines TRBV6-1 with TRBJ1-5, with TRBD1 as a possible D gene (5 bases). Looked up from germline, CDR1 is MNHNS and CDR2 is SASEGT. The CDR3 totals 15 residues. The V and J ends lost 5 bases and 6 bases respectively, with 17 bases between them. In DNA, the CDR3 is TGTGCCAGCAGTAACTTCGAAGGGGCTGGTCAGCCCCAGCATTTT. Amino acid sequence: CASSNFEGAGQPQHF.

The chain joins TRBV5-4 to TRBJ2-1, with 7 bases that match TRBD1. The CDR3 is 15 amino acids. The germline CDR1 and CDR2 sequences are SGHNT and YYREEE (reference sequence). The J segment lost 8 bases and the V segment lost 4 bases, leaving 12 bases of the junction unmatched. The CDR3 loop reads CASSGKGQLGDEQFF. The CDR3 coding sequence is TGTGCCAGCAGCGGGAAGGGACAGCTGGGCGATGAGCAGTTCTTC.

The V gene is TRBV5-1, the J gene TRBJ1-5; no clear D gene. Deletions cut 4 bases from V and 5 bases from J, with 16 bases between. CDR3 length: 15 residues. Germline V CDR1 and CDR2: SGHRS, YFSETQ. The chain's CDR3 is CASSVIPSSDQPQHF. As DNA, the CDR3 is TGCGCCAGCAGCGTAATTCCCAGTTCCGATCAGCCCCAGCATTTT.